This T cell receptor (beta chain) was captured by sequencing in a study of shared clonotypes between healthy human individuals. Study-level background: The plates for each donor numbered three CD4 naive, three CD4 memory, two CD8 naive and one CD8 memory.

Terminally differentiated effector memory CD45RA+ cells were excluded from the naive CD8 cells, which were CD45RO-negative and positively selected for CCR7. Caucasian adults living in Nashville, Tennessee, provided all samples. Concerning this clone itself: Its cognate antigen is unknown.

Profiled with immunoSEQ multiplex PCR; TCRdb holds only in-frame clones, not every one. The sample includes nearly 600,000 clones, around 95% of them seen just once. Whole-study findings and limits: Large sequencing depth failed to make sorted-subset sequencing complete, rarefaction showed. Around 5% was the fraction of naive CD4 clonotypes found shared across several donors.

V shed 3 bases, J shed 5 bases, and the junction held 5 bases outside the gene matches. There are 16 residues in the CDR3. Germline lookup yields CDR1 MDHEN and CDR2 SYDVKM. This sequence joins TRBV28 and TRBJ2-2; 11 bases fit TRBD2. The receptor comes from a woman aged 25 to 39 in good health. Sequenced input: naive CD8+ T cells sorted from blood. The CDR3 sequence: CASSFGLAGYTGELFF. CDR3 coding DNA: TGTGCCAGCAGTTTCGGACTAGCGGGTTATACCGGGGAGCTGTTTTTT.